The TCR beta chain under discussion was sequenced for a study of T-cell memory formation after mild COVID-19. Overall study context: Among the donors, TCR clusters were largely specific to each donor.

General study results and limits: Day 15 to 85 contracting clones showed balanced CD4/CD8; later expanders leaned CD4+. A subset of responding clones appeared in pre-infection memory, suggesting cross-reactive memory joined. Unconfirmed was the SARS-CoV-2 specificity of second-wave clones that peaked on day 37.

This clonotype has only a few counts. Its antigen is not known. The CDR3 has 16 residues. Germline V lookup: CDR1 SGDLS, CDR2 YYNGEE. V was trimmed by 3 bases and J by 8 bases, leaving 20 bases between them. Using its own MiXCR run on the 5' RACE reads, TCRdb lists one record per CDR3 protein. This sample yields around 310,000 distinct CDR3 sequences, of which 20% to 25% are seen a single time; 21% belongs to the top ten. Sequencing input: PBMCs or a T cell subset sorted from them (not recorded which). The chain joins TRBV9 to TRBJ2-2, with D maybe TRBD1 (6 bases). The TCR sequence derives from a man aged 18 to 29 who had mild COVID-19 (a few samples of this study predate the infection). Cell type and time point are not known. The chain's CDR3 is CASSDLRGGADGELFF. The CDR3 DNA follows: TGTGCCAGCAGCGACCTCCGTGGGGGCGCAGATGGGGAGCTGTTTTTT.